This T cell receptor beta chain came from a study of shared T cell receptors in the human thymus. The method was immunoSEQ multiplex PCR; TCRdb's version includes in-frame clones alone and lacks a portion of them. The table includes 550,000 to 800,000 clones, approximately 85% detected once. With respect to this clone: In the same sample, other DNA sequences code for this CDR3.

The length of the CDR3 is 13 residues. CDR1 MNHEY and CDR2 SMNVEV come from the germline V gene (reference sequence). Trimming took 4 bases from V and 3 from J; bases not matched to a gene: 3. The sample was also linked to a second study, of human thymus T cells.

Sequencing used thymocytes. This chain links TRBV27 with TRBJ2-7; 7 bases are shared with TRBD1. This sequence was found in a girl in the first two years of life with a congenital heart defect. The CDR3 DNA is TGTGCCAGCAGTTACAGGGGAAACTACGAGCAGTACTTC. Translating gives CASSYRGNYEQYF.